The 2 T cell receptor beta chains listed next were all sequenced from one sample in a study of T cell clones after liver transplantation. Libraries were prepared by immunoSEQ multiplex PCR; TCRdb keeps only in-frame clonotypes and omits some of them. This sample has 65,000 to 80,000 clones; approximately 87% occur once, and the top ten carry less than 3.5%. Material: CD4+ T cells from blood, obtained at the 22-month timepoint. The receptor set was obtained from a human patient who received a liver transplant. Part of the T cells may come from the graft donor.

The V and J genes are TRBV5-4 and TRBJ2-7, with TRBD1 matching 12 bases. V gave up 4 bases and J gave up 5 bases; unmatched junction bases: 4. The CDR3 sequence is 14 residues long. The germline gives CDR1 SGHNT, CDR2 YYREEE (reference sequence). The CDR3 DNA follows: TGTGCCAGCAGCCCCGGGGACAGGGGGCACGAGCAGTACTTC. Encoded protein: CASSPGDRGHEQYF.

The V call is TRBV6-6, the J call TRBJ2-7, with 10 positions matching TRBD1. This CDR3 has 15 amino acids. Germline trimming cut 5 bases from V and 4 bases from J; bases unmatched to any gene: 8. From germline, CDR1 is MNHNY and CDR2 SVGAGI (reference sequence). CDR3 in amino acids: CASSTRQGATYEQYF. In nucleotides, the CDR3 is TGTGCCAGCAGTACCCGACAGGGGGCGACTTACGAGCAGTACTTC.